This entry lists 9 T cell receptor beta chains sequenced from one sample in a study of identical twins. TCRdb reanalysed the 5' RACE reads using MiXCR and keeps one entry per CDR3 protein. Of 200,000 to 250,000 distinct CDR3 sequences listed, about 7.5% are singletons. This sample also belongs to another study, concerning yellow fever vaccine responses in identical twins.

The sample was memory (CD45RO+) T cells sorted from blood. The receptors stem from a young woman in good health.

J is TRBJ1-1 and V is TRBV7-9, with D possibly TRBD1 on 5 matching bases. This CDR3 has 13 residues. V lost 5 bases and J lost 5, with 12 bases in between. Per germline, CDR1 SEHNR and CDR2 FQNEAQ (reference sequence). The CDR3 DNA follows: TGTGCCAGCAGCATGACAGTTTCAACTGAAGCTTTCTTT. Protein: CASSMTVSTEAFF.

This clonotype has more than one count but fewer than ten. The CDR3 DNA sequence: TGCGCCAGCAGCCCCAGAAGCGGGGAGCTGTTTTTT. Translating gives CASSPRSGELFF. J is TRBJ2-2 and V is TRBV4-3; D is ambiguous. The germline V gene has CDR1 LGHNA and CDR2 YSLEER. The CDR3 sequence is 12 residues long. Trimming removed 4 bases from V and 7 bases from J, with 7 bases in between.

The rearrangement links TRBV5-6 to TRBJ2-7; a possible D gene is TRBD1 (6 bases). This CDR3 contains 13 residues. The V and J ends lost 0 bases and 3 bases respectively, with 7 bases between them. CDR1 SGHDT and CDR2 YYEEEE come from the germline V gene. The CDR3 DNA reads TGTGCCAGCAGCTTGGCGACAGGCTACGAGCAGTACTTC. As protein: CASSLATGYEQYF.

This clonotype was picked up many times. This rearrangement joins TRBV15 to TRBJ2-1, with 10 bases matching TRBD2. The junction had 5 bases not matched to a gene; V was cut back by 5 bases and J by 4 bases. CDR3 length: 15 residues. CDR1 is LNHNV, CDR2 YYDKDF, per germline (reference sequence). The CDR3 DNA reads TGTGCCACCAGCGCTACTAGCGGGGATTACAATGAGCAGTTCTTC. Translated, it gives CATSATSGDYNEQFF.

This clonotype occurred a few times. The chain uses TRBV29-1 and TRBJ1-2, with no clear D. V gave up 7 bases and J gave up 6 bases, with 9 bases separating them. There are 10 residues in the CDR3. Germline values: CDR1 SQVTM, CDR2 ANQGSEA. CDR3 DNA sequence: TGCAGCGCCTACCTTGATGGCTACACCTTC. Protein: CSAYLDGYTF.

The J gene is TRBJ2-2, the V gene TRBV7-8; 9 bases align to TRBD1. Germline V gives CDR1 SGHVS, CDR2 FQNEAQ. The V and J ends lost 8 bases and 5 bases, in that order; junction bases with no gene match: 12. CDR3 size: 16 residues. The CDR3 nucleotides are TGTGCCAGCCATTCCGGAGGACAGGGGTCGACCGGGGAGCTGTTTTTT. It is translated as CASHSGGQGSTGELFF.

The V gene is TRBV12-5, the J gene TRBJ2-1; 10 nucleotides agree with TRBD2. From germline, CDR1 is LGHNT and CDR2 FRNRAP. This CDR3 spans 17 amino acids. The CDR3 region is CASSQDSSGGSYNEQFF. The CDR3 region has the DNA TGTGCCAGCTCCCAAGACTCTAGCGGGGGTTCCTACAATGAGCAGTTCTTC.

The rearrangement links TRBV5-1 to TRBJ2-5; 9 bases map to TRBD1. V dropped 0 bases and J dropped 2; count of bases not matched to a gene: 5. The germline V gene has CDR1 SGHRS and CDR2 YFSETQ. The CDR3 loop spans 16 amino acids. This CDR3 reads CASSLGGTGSQETQYF. Written as DNA, the CDR3 is TGCGCCAGCAGCTTGGGGGGGACAGGGAGTCAAGAGACCCAGTACTTC.

This clonotype was found many times. The gene calls are TRBV12-3 or TRBV12-4 and TRBJ2-2; D not resolved. Trimming cost V 5 bases and J 3 bases, with 4 bases left between them. The CDR3 has 12 residues. In DNA form, the CDR3 reads TGTGCCAGCAGTCTCTACACCGGGGAGCTGTTTTTT. Translated, it gives CASSLYTGELFF.